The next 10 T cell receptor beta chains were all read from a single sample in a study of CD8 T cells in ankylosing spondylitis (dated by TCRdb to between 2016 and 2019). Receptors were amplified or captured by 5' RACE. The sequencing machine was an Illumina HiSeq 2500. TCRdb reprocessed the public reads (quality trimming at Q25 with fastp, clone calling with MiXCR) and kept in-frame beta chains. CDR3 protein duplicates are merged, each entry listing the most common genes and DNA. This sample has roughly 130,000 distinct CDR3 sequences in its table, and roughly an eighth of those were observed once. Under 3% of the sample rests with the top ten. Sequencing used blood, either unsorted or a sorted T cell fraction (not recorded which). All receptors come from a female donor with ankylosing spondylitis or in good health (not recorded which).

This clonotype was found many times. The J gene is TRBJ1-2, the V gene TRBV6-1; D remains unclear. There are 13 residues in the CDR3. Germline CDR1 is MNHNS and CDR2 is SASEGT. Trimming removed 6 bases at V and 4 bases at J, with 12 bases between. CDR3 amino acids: CASSPRFAYGYTF. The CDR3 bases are TGTGCCAGCAGCCCGCGGTTTGCCTATGGCTACACCTTC.

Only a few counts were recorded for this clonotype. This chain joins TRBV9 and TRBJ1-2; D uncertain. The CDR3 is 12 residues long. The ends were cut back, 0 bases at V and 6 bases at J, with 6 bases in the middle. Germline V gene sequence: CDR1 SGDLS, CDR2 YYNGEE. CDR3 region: CASSVDEHGYTF. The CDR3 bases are TGTGCCAGCAGCGTAGATGAGCATGGCTACACCTTC.

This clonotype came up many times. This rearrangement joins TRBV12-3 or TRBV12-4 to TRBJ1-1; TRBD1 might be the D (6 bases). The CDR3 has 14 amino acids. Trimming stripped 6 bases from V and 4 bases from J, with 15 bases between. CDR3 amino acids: CASSNSGGGTEAFF. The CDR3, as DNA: TGTGCCAGCAGCAACAGCGGAGGGGGCACTGAAGCTTTCTTT.

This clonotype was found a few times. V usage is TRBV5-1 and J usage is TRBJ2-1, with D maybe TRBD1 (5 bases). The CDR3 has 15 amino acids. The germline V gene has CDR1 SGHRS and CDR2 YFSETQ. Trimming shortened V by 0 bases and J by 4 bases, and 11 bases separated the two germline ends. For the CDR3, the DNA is TGCGCCAGCAGCTTGGTGGCCAAGGGGTACAATGAGCAGTTCTTC. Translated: CASSLVAKGYNEQFF.

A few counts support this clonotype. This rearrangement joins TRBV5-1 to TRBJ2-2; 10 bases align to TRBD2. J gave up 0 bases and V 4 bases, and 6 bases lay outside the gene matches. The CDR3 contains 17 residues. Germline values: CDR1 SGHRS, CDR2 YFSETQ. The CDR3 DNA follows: TGCGCCAGCAGCCAGGATCTAGCGGGGGCGAACACCGGGGAGCTGTTTTTT. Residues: CASSQDLAGANTGELFF.

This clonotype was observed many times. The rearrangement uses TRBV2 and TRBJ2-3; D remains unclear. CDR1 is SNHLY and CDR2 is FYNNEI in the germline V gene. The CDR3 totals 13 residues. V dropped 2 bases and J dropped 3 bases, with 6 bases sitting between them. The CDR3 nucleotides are TGTGCCAGCAGTGAACCTTTTACAGATACGCAGTATTTT. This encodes CASSEPFTDTQYF.

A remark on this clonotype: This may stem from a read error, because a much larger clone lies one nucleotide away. This chain's CDR3 is CASSLGEPSTGEPFF. The CDR3 nucleotides read TGCGCCAGCAGCTTGGGGGAGCCGAGCACCGGGGAGCCGTTTTTT. This chain connects TRBV5-1 to TRBJ2-2; perhaps TRBD2 as D (5 bases). The germline V gene encodes CDR1 SGHRS and CDR2 YFSETQ. CDR3 length: 15 amino acids.

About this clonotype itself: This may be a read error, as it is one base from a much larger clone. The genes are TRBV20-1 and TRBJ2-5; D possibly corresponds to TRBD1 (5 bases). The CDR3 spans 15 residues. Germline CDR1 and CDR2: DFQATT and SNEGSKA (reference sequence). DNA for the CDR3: TGCAGTGCTGGAGATTCTAAGGACATACAAGAGACCCAGTACTTC. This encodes CSAGDSKDIQETQYF.

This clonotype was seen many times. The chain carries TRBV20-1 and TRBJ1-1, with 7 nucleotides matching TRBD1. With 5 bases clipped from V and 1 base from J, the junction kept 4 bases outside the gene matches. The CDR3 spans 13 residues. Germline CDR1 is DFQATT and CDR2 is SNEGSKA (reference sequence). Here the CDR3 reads CSARGQENTEAFF. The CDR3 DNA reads TGCAGTGCTCGAGGACAGGAGAACACTGAAGCTTTCTTT.

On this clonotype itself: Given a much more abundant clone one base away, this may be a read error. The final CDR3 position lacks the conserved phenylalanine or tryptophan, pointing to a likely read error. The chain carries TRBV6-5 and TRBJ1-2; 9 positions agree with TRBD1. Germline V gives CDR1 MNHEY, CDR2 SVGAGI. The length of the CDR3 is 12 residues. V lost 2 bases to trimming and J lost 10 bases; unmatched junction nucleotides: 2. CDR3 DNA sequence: TGTGCCAGCAGTTACGGGGACAGGGTCTACACCCTC. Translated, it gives CASSYGDRVYTL.